This T cell receptor (beta chain) was recorded in a study of T cells in Graves' hyperthyroidism and ophthalmopathy. Study in general: Peripheral blood specimens were obtained at initial diagnosis, prior to any treatment.

Regarding the study as a whole: Through a model of 13 V-J features, ophthalmopathy was separated from stable hyperthyroidism. Appearing also in blood were most of the thyroid clonotypes expanded above 0.001.

The CDR3 has 14 amino acids. Trimming took 2 bases from V and 7 from J; bases not matched to a gene: 3. Germline V gene lookup returns CDR1 ENHRY and CDR2 SYGVKD. RNA transcripts provided the source from which TCR beta CDR3 regions were amplified. The TCR CDR3 first-round RT-PCR relied on the HTBI primer set. TCRdb reanalysed the multiplex PCR reads using MiXCR and keeps one entry per CDR3 protein. In the table there are some 270,000 distinct CDR3 sequences, approximately 24% of which are singletons. This clonotype was picked up many times. The antigen remains unidentified. The study based diagnoses on clinical symptoms, serum thyroxine and TRAb, thyroid ultrasound and orbital computed tomography.

The V call is TRBV10-3, the J call TRBJ2-2; 8 nucleotides match TRBD1. This sequence originates from a middle-aged woman with Graves' ophthalmopathy. The sample taken for sequencing was blood. The CDR3 region is CAISEDRGVGELFF. CDR3 nucleotides: TGTGCCATCAGTGAGGACAGGGGTGTCGGGGAGCTGTTTTTT.